A single sample gave rise to the 10 T cell receptor beta chains below, sequenced in a study of T cells in Graves' hyperthyroidism and ophthalmopathy (dated by TCRdb to about 2019). Receptor libraries were prepared by multiplex PCR. The reads were generated on an Illumina HiSeq 2000. TCR beta CDR3 regions were amplified from RNA transcripts. The first round of RT-PCR for the TCR CDR3 was performed with the HTBI primer set and the Qiagen OneStep RT-PCR kit. TCRdb reanalyzed the raw reads on its own, using fastp at Q25 for trimming and MiXCR for clone calling, and kept in-frame beta chains. Rows matching on CDR3 protein sequence are summarized as one entry with the most common DNA and genes. In this sample the table shows about 620,000 distinct CDR3 sequences, 15% to 20% of which occur a single time. The biggest ten clones account for less than 4.5% of the sample. Sequencing was carried out using blood. The receptors here all came from a woman aged 25 to 39 with Graves' hyperthyroidism.

This clonotype was recorded many times. This chain uses TRBV30 with TRBJ1-1, with 9 bases aligning to TRBD1. V shed 5 bases, J shed 1 base, and the junction held 8 bases outside the gene matches. Germline CDR1 is GTSNPN and CDR2 is SVGIG (reference sequence). The CDR3 is 15 amino acids. CDR3 amino acids: CAWDRGKSRNTEAFF. The CDR3 DNA is TGTGCCTGGGACAGGGGGAAAAGTCGGAACACTGAAGCTTTCTTT.

This clonotype was detected many times. V is TRBV28 and J is TRBJ2-7; D might be TRBD2 (7 bases). CDR3 length: 16 amino acids. The germline gives CDR1 MDHEN, CDR2 SYDVKM. Trimming shortened V by 5 bases and J by 5 bases, and 22 bases separated the two germline ends. The CDR3 sequence is CASSQPLGRGSHEQYF. DNA for the CDR3: TGTGCCAGCAGTCAACCCCTAGGGAGGGGGTCCCACGAGCAGTACTTC. The complete variable domain, with remaining parts taken from reference TRBV28 and TRBJ2-7, reads DVKVTQSSRYLVKRTGEKVFLECVQDMDHENMFWYRQDPGLGLRLIYFSYDVKMKEKGDIPEGYSVSREKKERFSLILESASTNQTSMYLCASSQPLGRGSHEQYFGPGTRLTVT.

This clonotype was detected many times. The chain is built from TRBV5-1 and TRBJ1-1; D is uncertain. This CDR3 comprises 17 residues. Trimming shortened V by 0 bases and J by 4 bases, and 19 bases separated the two germline ends. CDR1 and CDR2 (germline): SGHRS, YFSETQ. The CDR3 DNA reads TGCGCCAGCAGCTTGGAAGTAGGTGAGGGTTTCGGCACTGAAGCTTTCTTT. Translating it yields CASSLEVGEGFGTEAFF.

This clonotype was picked up many times. CDR3 DNA: TGTGCCAGCAGGCGCAGGGGGGGGGGGACTGAAGCTTTCTTT. The encoded protein is CASRRRGGGTEAFF. The chain employs TRBV28 and TRBJ1-1; 7 nucleotides match TRBD1. CDR1 and CDR2 (germline): MDHEN, SYDVKM. J lost 5 bases, V lost 6 bases, and 9 bases had no gene match. The length of the CDR3 is 14 residues.

Ten or more counts support this clonotype. This rearrangement joins TRBV5-1 to TRBJ2-1; the D gene could be TRBD1 or TRBD2 (5 bases each). V lost 2 bases to trimming and J lost 4 bases, with 13 bases between them. The CDR3 is made up of 15 amino acids. Germline CDR1 SGHRS, CDR2 YFSETQ. The CDR3 sequence: CASSFRGEGYNEQFF. The CDR3 DNA sequence: TGCGCCAGCAGCTTCCGGGGTGAGGGGTACAATGAGCAGTTCTTC.

This clonotype was observed a handful of times. J is TRBJ1-2 and V is TRBV24-1; possible D gene TRBD1, 5 bases. The V gene's germline CDR1 is KGHDR and CDR2 SFDVKD. The V end was cut by 4 bases, the J end by 8 bases, with 16 bases between. This CDR3 contains 14 residues. The CDR3 DNA follows: TGTGCCACCAGTGACGCCGGGACCCCTCTAGGCTACACCTTC. Its protein is CATSDAGTPLGYTF.

This clonotype was counted at least ten times. The V and J genes are TRBV20-1 and TRBJ2-1, with TRBD2 matching over 12 bases. This CDR3 contains 15 residues. Germline V lookup: CDR1 DFQATT, CDR2 SNEGSKA (reference sequence). The trim removed 6 bases at V and 7 bases at J, leaving 10 bases unmatched. In DNA form, the CDR3 reads TGCAGTGCCACGACTAGCGGGAGAGTGGGGAATGAGCAGTTCTTC. This translates into CSATTSGRVGNEQFF.

This clonotype is a singleton in its sample. CDR3 DNA sequence: TGTGCCAGCGTTACCCCCCCGAGAAAGACCCAGTACTTC. Residues: CASVTPPRKTQYF. The chain combines TRBV6-2 or TRBV6-3 with TRBJ2-5; the D is unclear. The CDR3 runs to 13 residues. V lost 8 bases to trimming and J lost 6 bases, with 16 bases between them. Germline V gene lookup returns CDR1 MNHEY and CDR2 SVGEGT.

There are many counts of this clonotype. This chain uses TRBV30 with TRBJ2-7; 11 bases match TRBD1. The germline V gene encodes CDR1 GTSNPN and CDR2 SVGIG (reference sequence). The CDR3 has 13 residues. The ends lost 8 bases at V and 2 bases at J; junction bases unmatched: 5. The CDR3 DNA reads as TGTGCCGGCACGGGACAGGGGGCCTACGAGCAGTACTTC. Protein sequence: CAGTGQGAYEQYF.

This clonotype was seen just once. The chain couples TRBV29-1 to TRBJ2-2; the D call may be TRBD1 or TRBD2 (5 bases each). V dropped 4 bases and J dropped 2 bases, with 8 bases sitting between them. Looked up from germline, CDR1 is SQVTM and CDR2 is ANQGSEA. The CDR3 has 13 amino acids. CDR3 in amino acids: CSVGGPNTGELFF. The DNA of the CDR3 is TGCAGCGTTGGGGGACCAAACACCGGGGAGCTGTTTTTT.